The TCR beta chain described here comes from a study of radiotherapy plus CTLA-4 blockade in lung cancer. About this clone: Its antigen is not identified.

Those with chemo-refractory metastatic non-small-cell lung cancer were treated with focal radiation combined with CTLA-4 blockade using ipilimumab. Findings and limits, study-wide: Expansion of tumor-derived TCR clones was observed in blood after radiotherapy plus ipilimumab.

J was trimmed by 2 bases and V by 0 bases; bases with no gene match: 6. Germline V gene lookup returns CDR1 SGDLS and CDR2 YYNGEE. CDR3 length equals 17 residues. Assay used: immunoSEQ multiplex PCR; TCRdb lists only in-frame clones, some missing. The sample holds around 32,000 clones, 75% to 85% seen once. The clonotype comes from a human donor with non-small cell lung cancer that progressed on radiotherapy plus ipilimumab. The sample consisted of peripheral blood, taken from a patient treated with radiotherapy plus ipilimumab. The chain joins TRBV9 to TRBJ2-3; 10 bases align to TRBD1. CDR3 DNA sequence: TGTGCCAGCAGCGTAGCCGAGGACAGGGGGGACACAGATACGCAGTATTTT. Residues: CASSVAEDRGDTDTQYF.